A single sample is the source of the 10 T cell receptor beta chains below, sequenced in a study of CD8 T cells in Susac syndrome. Random hexamers were used to reverse transcribe the RNA input (about 0.5 to 1 ug). TCRdb reprocessed the immunoSEQ multiplex PCR reads with MiXCR, giving one entry per CDR3 protein. The sample has under 80,000 distinct CDR3 sequences, roughly 91% seen once. The sequenced material came from CD4+ T cells from PBMCs. The source of these receptors is a human donor with Susac syndrome.

This clonotype was detected a few times. The chain joins TRBV27 to TRBJ2-1; D ambiguous. This CDR3 is 13 amino acids long. Trimming removed 3 bases at V and 2 bases at J, with 5 bases between. Germline V gives CDR1 MNHEY, CDR2 SMNVEV (reference sequence). For the CDR3, the DNA is TGTGCCAGCAGTTTTCGCACCTACAATGAGCAGTTCTTC. This gives the protein CASSFRTYNEQFF.

V usage is TRBV7-8 and J usage is TRBJ2-3; 12 bases align to TRBD1. This CDR3 contains 16 residues. Germline CDR1 reads SGHVS; CDR2 reads FQNEAQ. The V gene end was trimmed by 6 bases and the J gene end by 4 bases; junction bases not matched to a gene: 8. CDR3: CASRKGQGAIADTQYF. The CDR3 nucleotides are TGTGCCAGCAGGAAGGGACAGGGGGCGATCGCAGATACGCAGTATTTT.

This chain connects TRBV28 to TRBJ2-1; D is ambiguous. The CDR3 sequence is 12 residues long. Germline V gene data show CDR1 as MDHEN and CDR2 as SYDVKM. The V gene lost 2 bases and the J gene lost 12 bases, with 11 bases spanning the gap. This CDR3 is CASSLERSSQFF. CDR3 DNA sequence: TGTGCCAGCAGTTTAGAGAGATCGTCGCAGTTCTTC.

The gene calls are TRBV4-1 and TRBJ2-7; 8 bases match TRBD1. In germline, CDR1 is MGHRA, CDR2 YSYEKL. The CDR3 is made up of 16 amino acids. The V and J ends lost 4 bases and 3 bases, in that order; junction bases with no gene match: 11. The CDR3 reads CASSPAQGVRGYEQYF. CDR3 nucleotides: TGCGCCAGCAGCCCCGCACAGGGGGTAAGAGGCTACGAGCAGTACTTC.

This chain connects TRBV29-1 to TRBJ2-1; no clear D gene. The CDR3 contains 10 residues. Looked up from germline, CDR1 is SQVTM and CDR2 is ANQGSEA. The germline V and J ends were trimmed by 7 bases and 5 bases, with 6 bases remaining between them. In DNA, the CDR3 is TGCAGCGCGGCGGACAATGAGCAGTTCTTC. Translation gives CSAADNEQFF.

The V call is TRBV5-5, the J call TRBJ1-1; D is unclear. Germline V CDR1 and CDR2: SGHKS, YYEKEE (reference sequence). V was clipped by 1 base and J by 0 bases, with 10 bases between them. The CDR3 contains 15 residues. CDR3 DNA sequence: TGTGCCAGCAGCTTGCTAAGCACCCTGAACACTGAAGCTTTCTTT. It specifies CASSLLSTLNTEAFF. The full variable domain, completed using reference TRBV5-5 and TRBJ1-1, is DAGVTQSPTHLIKTRGQQVTLRCSPISGHKSVSWYQQVLGQGPQFIFQYYEKEERGRGNFPDRFSARQFPNYSSELNVNALLLGDSALYLCASSLLSTLNTEAFFGQGTRLTVV.

CDR3 sequence: CASSQDRDTRNTIYF. Written as DNA, the CDR3 is TGTGCCAGCAGCCAAGACCGGGACACCCGAAACACCATATATTTT. V usage is TRBV4-2 and J usage is TRBJ1-3, with D tentatively TRBD1 (6 bases). The CDR3 covers 15 residues. The V end was cut by 0 bases, the J end by 5 bases, with 11 bases between. Germline V gives CDR1 LGHNA, CDR2 YNFKEQ.

The V call is TRBV19, the J call TRBJ1-2; TRBD1 aligns across 8 bases. V lost 4 bases to trimming and J lost 8 bases; unmatched junction nucleotides: 12. This CDR3 has 15 residues. Germline V gene lookup returns CDR1 LNHDA and CDR2 SQIVND (reference sequence). The CDR3: CASSSPGTGSQGYTF. The CDR3 bases are TGTGCCAGTAGTAGCCCCGGGACAGGCTCTCAAGGCTACACCTTC.

A single count supports this clonotype. This chain connects TRBV6-5 to TRBJ1-1; D unresolved. V lost 2 bases and J lost 6, with 13 bases in between. The CDR3 contains 14 residues. Germline lookup yields CDR1 MNHEY and CDR2 SVGAGI. The CDR3 here is CASSYGPGNAEAFF. In DNA, the CDR3 is TGTGCCAGCAGTTACGGTCCGGGTAACGCTGAAGCTTTCTTT.

The chain employs TRBV11-1 and TRBJ2-4, with 7 bases identical to TRBD1. V was clipped by 5 bases and J by 1 base; unmatched bases: 20. The CDR3 has 20 residues. In germline, CDR1 is SGHAT, CDR2 FQDESV (reference sequence). The CDR3 spells CASSPRQGERNDGAKNIQYF. In DNA, the CDR3 is TGTGCCAGCAGCCCCAGACAGGGCGAGCGGAATGATGGGGCCAAAAACATTCAGTACTTC. The full variable domain, rest sourced from reference TRBV11-1 and TRBJ2-4, is EAEVAQSPRYKITEKSQAVAFWCDPISGHATLYWYRQILGQGPELLVQFQDESVVDDSQLPKDRFSAERLKGVDSTLKIQPAELGDSAMYLCASSPRQGERNDGAKNIQYFGAGTRLSVL.